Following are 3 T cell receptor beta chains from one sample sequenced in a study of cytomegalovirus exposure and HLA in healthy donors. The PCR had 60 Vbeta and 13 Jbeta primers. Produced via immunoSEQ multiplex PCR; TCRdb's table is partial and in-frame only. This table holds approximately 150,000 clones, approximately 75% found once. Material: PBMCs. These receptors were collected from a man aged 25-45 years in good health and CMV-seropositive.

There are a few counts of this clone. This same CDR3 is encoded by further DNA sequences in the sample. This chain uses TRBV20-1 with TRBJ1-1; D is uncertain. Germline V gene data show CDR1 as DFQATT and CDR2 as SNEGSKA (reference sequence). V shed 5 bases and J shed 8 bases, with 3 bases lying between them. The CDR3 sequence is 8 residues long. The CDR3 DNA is TGCAGTGCTTCAGAAGCTTTCTTT. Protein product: CSASEAFF.

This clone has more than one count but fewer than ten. The CDR3 DNA reads as TGCGCCAGCAGCTTGGGTACAGGGCGTCAAGAGACCCAGTACTTC. Translated, it gives CASSLGTGRQETQYF. The chain links TRBV5-1 to TRBJ2-5; D may be TRBD1 (6 bases). Between the trimmed V and J ends, which lost 0 bases and 2 bases, there was a span of 11 bases. The CDR3 length is 15 residues. Germline V gene lookup returns CDR1 SGHRS and CDR2 YFSETQ.

CDR3: CASSNQGASYEQYF. Here the CDR3 DNA reads TGTGCCAGTAGTAATCAGGGGGCTTCCTACGAGCAGTACTTC. The chain uses TRBV19 and TRBJ2-7, with 8 bases aligning to TRBD1. This CDR3 comprises 14 residues. From germline, CDR1 is LNHDA and CDR2 SQIVND (reference sequence). The J segment lost 1 base and the V segment lost 4 bases, leaving 3 bases of the junction unmatched.